What follows describes a single T cell receptor (beta chain). The CDR3 length is 16 residues. Germline CDR1 and CDR2: SGHDT and YYEEEE. The V gene end was trimmed by 3 bases and the J gene end by 6 bases; junction bases not matched to a gene: 12. The data were taken from a study of T cells in Graves' hyperthyroidism and ophthalmopathy. About the research overall: Pretreatment peripheral blood was obtained at initial diagnosis.

Template material for amplifying TCR beta CDR3 regions consisted of RNA transcripts. Initially, a first-round RT-PCR of the TCR CDR3 employed the HTBI primer set. TCRdb reprocessed the multiplex PCR reads with MiXCR, giving one entry per CDR3 protein. The sample has around 450,000 distinct CDR3 sequences, approximately 14% seen once. Graves' hyperthyroidism was deemed stable absent ophthalmopathy progression within 18 months. PBMCs were collected from an approximately 9.3 ml volume of fresh peripheral blood. The rearrangement joins TRBV5-6 to TRBJ2-1, with 7 bases that match TRBD1. The sequence was collected from a woman aged 18 to 35 with Graves' hyperthyroidism. Sequencing was performed on blood. The CDR3 region is CASSSFTGVGSNEQFF. CDR3 nucleotides: TGTGCCAGCAGCTCTTTCACAGGGGTGGGAAGCAATGAGCAGTTCTTC.